Shown below are 12 T cell receptor beta chains from a single sample sequenced in a study of T cells after yellow fever vaccination. TCRdb reprocessed the 5' RACE reads via MiXCR and lists one record per CDR3 protein. The table has some 160,000 distinct CDR3 sequences, roughly 8.8% seen once. The source was CD8+ T cells sorted from PBMCs, collected 45 days after the yellow fever booster vaccination. The receptor set was obtained from a man between 18 and 29 years old who received the YFV17D yellow fever vaccine.

This clonotype occurred a few times. The CDR3 is CSARQGGTGELFF. CDR3 sequence (DNA): TGCAGTGCTAGACAAGGGGGGACCGGGGAGCTGTTTTTT. V is TRBV20-1 and J is TRBJ2-2, with D perhaps TRBD1 or TRBD2 (6 bases each). The germline V gene encodes CDR1 DFQATT and CDR2 SNEGSKA (reference sequence). This CDR3 has 13 residues. Trimming left V 2 bases short and J 5 bases short, with 9 bases between.

This clonotype was seen more than once but under ten times. V gene TRBV6-5 combines with J gene TRBJ2-3, with D tentatively TRBD1 (6 bases). Germline-derived CDR1 and CDR2 are MNHEY and SVGAGI. There are 14 residues in the CDR3. Trimming stripped 4 bases from V and 3 bases from J, with 11 bases between. DNA of the CDR3: TGTGCCAGCAGTTCTCTGGGGGCGACAGATACGCAGTATTTT. Protein sequence: CASSSLGATDTQYF.

This chain joins TRBV7-2 and TRBJ2-3, with 8 bases aligning to TRBD2. The length of the CDR3 is 17 residues. The germline V gene encodes CDR1 SGHTA and CDR2 FQGNSA. V was pared by 0 bases and J by 0 bases, with 5 bases of the junction left unmatched. The chain's CDR3 is CASSLAGGAHSTDTQYF. The CDR3 nucleotides read TGTGCCAGCAGCTTAGCCGGGGGGGCCCATAGCACAGATACGCAGTATTTT.

This clonotype was detected ten times or more. The V and J genes are TRBV7-9 and TRBJ1-1; D gene unclear. Trimming stripped 8 bases from V and 4 bases from J, with 11 bases between. Germline V gene sequence: CDR1 SEHNR, CDR2 FQNEAQ (reference sequence). The CDR3 length is 12 residues. CDR3 sequence: CASGRVSTEAFF. DNA for the CDR3: TGTGCCAGCGGTCGGGTGAGCACTGAAGCTTTCTTT.

The chain employs TRBV4-3 and TRBJ1-1; no reliable D call. This CDR3 has 13 amino acids. Germline values: CDR1 LGHNA, CDR2 YSLEER. Trimming removed 0 bases from V and 5 bases from J, with 7 bases in between. Here the CDR3 reads CASSQDEGTEAFF. Here the CDR3 DNA reads TGCGCCAGCAGCCAAGATGAAGGAACTGAAGCTTTCTTT.

This clonotype was seen many times. J is TRBJ2-3 and V is TRBV19, with D possibly TRBD2 on 5 matching bases. V shed 5 bases and J shed 4 bases, with 16 bases lying between them. There are 15 residues in the CDR3. CDR1 LNHDA and CDR2 SQIVND come from the germline V gene (reference sequence). CDR3 sequence (DNA): TGTGCCAGTAGTGTGCGACTTGCGGGCGCAGATACGCAGTATTTT. It translates to CASSVRLAGADTQYF.

This clonotype was found a few times. V gene TRBV12-3 or TRBV12-4 combines with J gene TRBJ1-2, with a weak D call TRBD1 (6 bases). V was cut by 1 base and J by 0 bases, with 6 bases left in between. CDR3 length: 14 amino acids. CDR3 in DNA: TGTGCCAGCAGTTTAGGGGACACTAACTATGGCTACACCTTC. This sequence encodes CASSLGDTNYGYTF.

Many counts were recorded for this clonotype. This sequence joins TRBV7-9 and TRBJ1-2; D is ambiguous. This CDR3 is built from 14 residues. V gave up 1 base and J gave up 2 bases, with 8 bases separating them. Germline V CDR1 and CDR2: SEHNR, FQNEAQ (reference sequence). The CDR3 loop reads CASSLVSGNYGYTF. For the CDR3, the DNA is TGTGCCAGCAGCTTAGTTTCGGGAAACTATGGCTACACCTTC.

The rearrangement uses TRBV6-2 or TRBV6-3 and TRBJ2-3; possibly TRBD2 for D (5 bases). Germline CDR1 MNHEY, CDR2 SVGEGT. Trimming took 2 bases from V and 3 from J, leaving 15 bases between them. The CDR3 length is 16 residues. The CDR3 loop reads CASSYPTGWETDTQYF. Here the CDR3 DNA reads TGTGCCAGCAGTTACCCGACGGGGTGGGAAACAGATACGCAGTATTTT.

This clonotype was observed a few times. J is TRBJ1-5 and V is TRBV20-1; unclear D gene. The CDR3 loop spans 16 amino acids. Per germline, CDR1 DFQATT and CDR2 SNEGSKA (reference sequence). Trimming left V 4 bases short and J 0 bases short, with 16 bases between. CDR3 nucleotide sequence: TGCAGTGCTAAGGTTTCGCCCGCGTATAGCAATCAGCCCCAGCATTTT. Protein product: CSAKVSPAYSNQPQHF.

This clonotype appeared many times. The chain carries TRBV7-7 and TRBJ2-3; possible D gene TRBD1, 6 bases. The V gene's germline CDR1 is SSHAT and CDR2 FNYEAQ (reference sequence). The CDR3 is made up of 14 amino acids. The V gene lost 5 bases and the J gene lost 2 bases, with 11 bases spanning the gap. DNA of the CDR3: TGTGCCAGCAGCCAGGACAGTATCACAGATACGCAGTATTTT. Protein: CASSQDSITDTQYF.

V is TRBV7-9 and J is TRBJ1-5; the D gene is possibly TRBD1 (5 bases). Germline V gene sequence: CDR1 SEHNR, CDR2 FQNEAQ (reference sequence). V lost 2 bases, J lost 2 bases, and 7 bases lay in between. This CDR3 region has 14 residues. DNA for the CDR3: TGTGCCAGCAGCTTACCGGGGGGCAATCAGCCCCAGCATTTT. Amino acid sequence: CASSLPGGNQPQHF.